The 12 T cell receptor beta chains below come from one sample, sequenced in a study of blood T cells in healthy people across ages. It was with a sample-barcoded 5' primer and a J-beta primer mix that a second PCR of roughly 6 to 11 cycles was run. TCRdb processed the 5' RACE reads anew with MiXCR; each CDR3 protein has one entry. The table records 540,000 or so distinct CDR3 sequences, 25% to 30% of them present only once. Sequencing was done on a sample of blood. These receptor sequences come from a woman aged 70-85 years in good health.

The CDR3 DNA is TGTGCCAGCAGCTTAGCTGGAGGGAATGATAACTATGGCTACACCTTC. Protein sequence: CASSLAGGNDNYGYTF. This chain joins TRBV7-8 and TRBJ1-2; no clear D gene. Germline CDR1 and CDR2: SGHVS and FQNEAQ. This CDR3 comprises 16 residues. Trimming left V 0 bases short and J 1 base short, with 12 bases between. Drawing the rest from reference TRBV7-8 and TRBJ1-2, the complete variable domain is GAGVSQSPRYKVAKRGQDVALRCDPISGHVSLFWYQQALGQGPEFLTYFQNEAQLDKSGLPSDRFFAERPEGSVSTLKIQRTQQEDSAVYLCASSLAGGNDNYGYTFGSGTRLTVV.

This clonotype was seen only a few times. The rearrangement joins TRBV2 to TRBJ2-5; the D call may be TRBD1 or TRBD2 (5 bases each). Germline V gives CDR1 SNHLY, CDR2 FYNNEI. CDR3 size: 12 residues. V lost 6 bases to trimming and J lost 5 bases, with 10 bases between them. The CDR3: CASREGTETQYF. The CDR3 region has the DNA TGTGCCAGCAGAGAGGGGACGGAGACCCAGTACTTC.

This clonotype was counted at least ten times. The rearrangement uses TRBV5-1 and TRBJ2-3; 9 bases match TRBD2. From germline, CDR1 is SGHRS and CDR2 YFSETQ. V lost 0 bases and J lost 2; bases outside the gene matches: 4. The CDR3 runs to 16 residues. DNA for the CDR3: TGCGCCAGCAGCTTGGCGCTAGCGGGATCCACAGATACGCAGTATTTT. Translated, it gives CASSLALAGSTDTQYF.

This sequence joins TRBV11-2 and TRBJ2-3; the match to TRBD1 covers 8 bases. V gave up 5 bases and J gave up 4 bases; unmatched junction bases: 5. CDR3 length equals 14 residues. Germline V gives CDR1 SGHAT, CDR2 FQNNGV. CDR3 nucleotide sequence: TGTGCCAGCAGCACAAGACAGGGGCCAGATACGCAGTATTTT. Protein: CASSTRQGPDTQYF.

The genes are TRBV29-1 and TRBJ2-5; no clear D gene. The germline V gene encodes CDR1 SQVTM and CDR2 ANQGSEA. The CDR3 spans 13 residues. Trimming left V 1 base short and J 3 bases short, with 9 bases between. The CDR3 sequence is CSVEGLFKETQYF. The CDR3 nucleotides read TGCAGCGTTGAAGGGCTGTTCAAAGAGACCCAGTACTTC.

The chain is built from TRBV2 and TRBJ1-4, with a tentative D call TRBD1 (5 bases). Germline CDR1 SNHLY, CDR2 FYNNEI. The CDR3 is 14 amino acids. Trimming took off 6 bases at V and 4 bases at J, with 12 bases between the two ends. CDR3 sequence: CASRPRGFNEKLFF. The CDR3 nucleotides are TGTGCCAGCAGGCCCCGGGGGTTTAATGAAAAACTGTTTTTT.

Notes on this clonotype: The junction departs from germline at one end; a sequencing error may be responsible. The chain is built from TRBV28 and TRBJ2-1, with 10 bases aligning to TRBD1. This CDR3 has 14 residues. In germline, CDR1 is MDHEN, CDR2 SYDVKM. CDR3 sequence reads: CASTQAGTGAYECF. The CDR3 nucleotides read TGTGCCAGCACCCAAGCGGGGACAGGGGCATATGAGTGCTTC.

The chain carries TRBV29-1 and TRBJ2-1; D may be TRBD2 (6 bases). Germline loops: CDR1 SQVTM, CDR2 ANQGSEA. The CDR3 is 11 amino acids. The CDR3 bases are TGCAGAGCGGAACGGGGGAATGAGCAGTTCTTC. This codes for CRAERGNEQFF.

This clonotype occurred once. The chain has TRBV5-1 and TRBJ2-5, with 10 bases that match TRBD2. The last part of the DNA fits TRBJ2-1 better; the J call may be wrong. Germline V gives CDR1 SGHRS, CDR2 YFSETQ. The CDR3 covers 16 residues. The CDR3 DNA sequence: TGCGCCAGCAGCCTTAGCGGGAGGACAAGTTCGGATGAGCAGTTCTTC. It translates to CASSLSGRTSSDEQFF.

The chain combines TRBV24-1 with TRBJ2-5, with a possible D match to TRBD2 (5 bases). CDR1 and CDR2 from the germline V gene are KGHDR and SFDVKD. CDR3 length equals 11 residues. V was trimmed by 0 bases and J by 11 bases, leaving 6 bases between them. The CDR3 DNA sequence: TGTGCCACCAGTGATTTGAGGGAGCAGTACTTC. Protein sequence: CATSDLREQYF.

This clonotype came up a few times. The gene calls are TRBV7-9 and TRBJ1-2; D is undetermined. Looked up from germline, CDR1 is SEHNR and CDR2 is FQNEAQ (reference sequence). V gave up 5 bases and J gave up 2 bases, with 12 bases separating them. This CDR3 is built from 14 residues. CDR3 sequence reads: CASSPHGKNYGYTF. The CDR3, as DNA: TGTGCCAGCAGCCCCCATGGAAAGAACTATGGCTACACCTTC.

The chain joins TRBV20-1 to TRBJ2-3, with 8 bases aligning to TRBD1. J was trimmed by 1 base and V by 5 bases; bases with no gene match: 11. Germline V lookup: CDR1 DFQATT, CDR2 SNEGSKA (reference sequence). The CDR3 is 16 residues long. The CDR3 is CSAGDPTGAGTDTQYF. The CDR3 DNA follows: TGCAGTGCTGGGGACCCGACAGGGGCGGGCACAGATACGCAGTATTTT.